The rows below give T cell receptor beta chains drawn from one sample of a study of blood T cell repertoires in COVID-19. The table came from immunoSEQ multiplex PCR; TCRdb's copy has only in-frame clones and leaves some out. The table lists about 480,000 clones, roughly 89% of them singletons. Material for sequencing was peripheral blood. All receptors come from a man younger than 30 with COVID-19, enrolled during active disease. CDR3s include the opening cysteine and the closing phenylalanine or tryptophan. D genes are given only for firm matches. Clone size is not always given. Where it is, it says once, few, many or a class for expanded clones.

>NA|TRBD1|TRBV18|TRBJ1-1
TGTGCCAGCTCACCGGGGCAGGGGGCGAACACTGAAGCTTTCTTT
CASSPGQGANTEAFF
>NA|TRBD2|TRBV25-1|TRBJ2-3
TGTGCCAGCAGTGACTCTAGGACTAGCGGCACAGATACGCAGTATTTT
CASSDSRTSGTDTQYF
>NA|NA|TRBV7-9|TRBJ1-1
TGTGCCAGCAGCTCAAACGTCCTGACAGACCTGAACACTGAAGCTTTCTTT
CASSSNVLTDLNTEAFF
>NA|TRBD2|TRBV11-2|TRBJ2-2
TGTGCCAGCAGCATGTACGCTAGCGGCTCGAACACCGGGGAGCTGTTTTTT
CASSMYASGSNTGELFF
>NA|NA|TRBV19|TRBJ1-2
TGTGCCAGTAGCCCAGCTGGGGCTACGTACTATGGCTACACCTTC
CASSPAGATYYGYTF
>NA|NA|TRBV11-3|TRBJ2-1
TGTGCCAGCAGCTTAAATCACCGGGAGCAGTTCTTC
CASSLNHREQFF
>NA|NA|TRBV29-1|TRBJ1-1
TGCAGCGTTGAAGAGCTGCGGGGGAACCCTGAAGCTTTCTTT
CSVEELRGNPEAFF
>NA|TRBD1|TRBV6-5|TRBJ1-3
TGTGCCAGCAGCCCACAGGGGACGTTCGGAAACACCATATATTTT
CASSPQGTFGNTIYF
>once|TRBD2|TRBV3-1/TRBV3-2|TRBJ2-7
TGTGCCAGCAGCCCGACGGGACGGGGGGCCTACGAGCAGTACTTC
CASSPTGRGAYEQYF
>NA|NA|TRBV2|TRBJ2-3
TGTGCCGCGAGAGGACAGTCCACAGATACGCAGTATTTT
CAARGQSTDTQYF
>NA|TRBD2|TRBV5-4|TRBJ2-2
TGTGCCAGCAGCTTCGGGGGGGCTAGGACCGGGGAGCTGTTTTTT
CASSFGGARTGELFF
>NA|NA|TRBV6-6|TRBJ2-5
TGTGCCAGCAGTCAACAGGGGGGGCAAGAGACCCAGTACTTC
CASSQQGGQETQYF
>NA|NA|TRBV15|TRBJ2-1
TGTGCCACCAGCCCAGGACAGCTTTACAATGAGCAGTTCTTC
CATSPGQLYNEQFF
>NA|TRBD1|TRBV5-1|TRBJ1-3
TGCGCCAGCAGCGGAACCGGGACAGCCGGAAACACCATATATTTT
CASSGTGTAGNTIYF
>NA|TRBD1|TRBV9|TRBJ2-3
TGTGCCAGCAGCTTACGGACAGGGGGCACAGATACGCAGTATTTT
CASSLRTGGTDTQYF
>NA|NA|TRBV23-1|TRBJ2-1
TGCGCCAGCAGTTCCCCCCTCGGTGCTTCCTACAATGAGCAGTTCTTC
CASSSPLGASYNEQFF
>NA|TRBD2|TRBV11-2|TRBJ2-3
TGTGCCAGCAGCCGGCTGACTAGCGGGAGCCGGGATACGCAGTATTTT
CASSRLTSGSRDTQYF
>NA|TRBD1|TRBV30|TRBJ2-7
TGTGCCTGGAGTGTAGGGACAGGGCCTGCCTACGAGCAGTACTTC
CAWSVGTGPAYEQYF
>NA|TRBD2|TRBV11-2|TRBJ2-1
TGTGCCAGCAGCTTAGAGAGGGACTACTACAATGAGCAGTTCTTC
CASSLERDYYNEQFF
>NA|TRBD2|TRBV2|TRBJ2-6
TGTGCCAGCAGTGGGACCCCGGGGGGAGTAGGGGCCAACGTCCTGACTTTC
CASSGTPGGVGANVLTF
>NA|NA|TRBV18|TRBJ2-1
TGTGCCAGCTCACGCGAGGGGGGGCCCTACAATGAGCAGTTCTTC
CASSREGGPYNEQFF
>NA|TRBD1|TRBV6-5|TRBJ1-4
TGTGCCAGCAGTTGGACAGGGGGCGGGGGCGAAAAACTGTTTTTT
CASSWTGGGGEKLFF
>NA|NA|TRBV6-1|TRBJ1-2
TGTGCCAGCAGTGAAGCGTTACTTGCCCTCGGCTACACCTTC
CASSEALLALGYTF
>NA|TRBD2|TRBV11-2|TRBJ2-1
TGTGCCAGCAGCTTAGAAAGGGTGCGGGAGGGGTTCTTC
CASSLERVREGFF
>NA|TRBD1|TRBV3-1/TRBV3-2|TRBJ2-1
TGTGCCAGCAGCCGGGACAGTTACAATGAGCAGTTCTTC
CASSRDSYNEQFF
>once|NA|TRBV7-2|TRBJ2-7
TGTGCCAGCAGCCAAACTAGCTCCTACGAGCAGTACTTC
CASSQTSSYEQYF
>NA|TRBD2|TRBV5-1|TRBJ2-1
TGCGCCAGCAGCAAGGCCGGGACTAGCGCCTACAATGAGCAGTTCTTC
CASSKAGTSAYNEQFF
>NA|TRBD1|TRBV11-2|TRBJ1-2
TGTGCCAGCAGCTTACGATCGACAGGGGACTATGGCTACACCTTC
CASSLRSTGDYGYTF
>NA|TRBD2|TRBV4-1|TRBJ2-1
TGCGCCAGCAGCCAAGAGCCTAGCGGGGGAGTCTACAATGAGCAGTTCTTC
CASSQEPSGGVYNEQFF
>NA|NA|TRBV29-1|TRBJ2-5
TGCAGCGTTGCAGGATATAGGTCACCACAAGAGACCCAGTACTTC
CSVAGYRSPQETQYF
>NA|TRBD1|TRBV5-1|TRBJ1-1
TGCGCCAGCAGCTTATTGGACAGGGGCACTGAAGCTTTCTTT
CASSLLDRGTEAFF
>NA|TRBD2|TRBV5-4|TRBJ2-1
TGTGCCAGCAGCTTGGCCGGGGGACTAGCGGACAATGAGCAGTTCTTC
CASSLAGGLADNEQFF
>NA|TRBD2|TRBV11-2|TRBJ2-1
TGTGCCAGCAGCTTTTCACAACCGGGACTAGCGGTTATGAATGAGCAGTTCTTC
CASSFSQPGLAVMNEQFF
>NA|TRBD1|TRBV18|TRBJ1-6
TGTGCCAGCCAGAAGACAGGGGACAATTCACCCCTCCACTTT
CASQKTGDNSPLHF
>NA|NA|TRBV6-5|TRBJ2-2
TGTGCCAGCAGTTCCGTCGGGAGCGGTACCGGGGAGCTGTTTTTT
CASSSVGSGTGELFF
>NA|NA|TRBV12-3/TRBV12-4|TRBJ2-1
TGTGCCAGCAAAGGGACACCCCACAATGAGCAGTTCTTC
CASKGTPHNEQFF
>NA|TRBD1|TRBV14|TRBJ1-5
TGTGCCAGCAGCCGACAGGGGAGCAATCAGCCCCAGCATTTT
CASSRQGSNQPQHF
>once|NA|TRBV4-1|TRBJ2-3
TGCGCCAGCAGAGGGACTAGCACAGATACGCAGTATTTT
CASRGTSTDTQYF
>NA|NA|TRBV19|TRBJ1-2
TGTGCCAGTAGTATGGACTATCCGTCCTATGGCTACACCTTC
CASSMDYPSYGYTF
>once|NA|TRBV7-9|TRBJ2-5
TGTGCCAGCAGCTTAAACAGGGAGGGGGAGACCCAGTACTTC
CASSLNREGETQYF
>NA|TRBD2|TRBV4-2|TRBJ2-7
TGTGCCAGCAGCTCCCTTCCCCCTGCGGGAGCAACCTACGAGCAGTACTTC
CASSSLPPAGATYEQYF
>NA|TRBD2|TRBV15|TRBJ2-1
TGTGCCACCAGCACACTCTTCCGGACTAGCAATGAGCAGTTCTTC
CATSTLFRTSNEQFF
>NA|TRBD1|TRBV7-3|TRBJ1-2
TGTGCCAGCAGCTTGGACAGGGTGCATGGCTACACCTTC
CASSLDRVHGYTF
>NA|TRBD2|TRBV11-3|TRBJ2-5
TGTGCCAGCAGCTTAGATCAGACTAGCGGGAGGGAGACCCAGTACTTC
CASSLDQTSGRETQYF
>NA|TRBD2|TRBV5-4|TRBJ2-1
TGTGCCAGCAGCTCGCTAGCGGGAGAGACCTACAATGAGCAGTTCTTC
CASSSLAGETYNEQFF
>NA|NA|TRBV1|TRBJ2-5
TGCACCAGCAGCCAGATTAGAGGGGGGGCACAAGAGACCCAGTACTTC
CTSSQIRGGAQETQYF
>NA|NA|TRBV25-1|TRBJ1-1
TGTGCCAGCAGTGACCGACAACCGGGACAGAACACTGAAGCTTTCTTT
CASSDRQPGQNTEAFF
>NA|NA|TRBV7-2|TRBJ2-2
TGTGCCAGCAGCACACGTACAGGGTCCGGCGGGGAGCTGTTTTTT
CASSTRTGSGGELFF
>NA|NA|TRBV4-1|TRBJ1-1
TGCGCCAGCAGCCCGCGAGCCGGGGGTTATGCTTTCTTT
CASSPRAGGYAFF
>NA|TRBD1|TRBV3-1/TRBV3-2|TRBJ1-2
TGTGCCAGCAGCGGGGACAGGGGTGGCTATGGCTACACCTTC
CASSGDRGGYGYTF
>NA|NA|TRBV6-2/TRBV6-3|TRBJ1-5
TGTGCCAGCAGTTACGCGGCAGCCTATCAGCCCCAGCATTTT
CASSYAAAYQPQHF
>NA|TRBD1|TRBV19|TRBJ2-5
TGTGCCAGTAGTAGACAGGGAGCTTACCAAGAGACCCAGTACTTC
CASSRQGAYQETQYF